A single sample gave rise to the 11 T cell receptor beta chains below, sequenced in a study of CD8 T cells in Susac syndrome (dated 2019 in TCRdb). Libraries came from the immunoSEQ multiplex PCR assay. RNA was extracted with the RNeasy kit and about 0.5 to 1 ug was reverse transcribed using random hexamers. TCRdb ran its own pipeline on the public reads, namely fastp trimming at Q25 and MiXCR clone calling, and kept in-frame beta chains. Here each entry gathers all rows of one CDR3 protein and keeps the most common genes and DNA. This sample holds 150,000 to 200,000 distinct CDR3 sequences; about 95% were observed only once. Over 0.12% of the sample belongs to the ten largest clones. Sequencing was done on a sample of CD4+ T cells from PBMCs. The receptor set was obtained from a human donor in good health.

The chain uses TRBV20-1 and TRBJ1-2; D unresolved. CDR3 length: 12 residues. V was clipped by 0 bases and J by 7 bases, with 9 bases between them. CDR1 is DFQATT, CDR2 SNEGSKA, per germline (reference sequence). In DNA, the CDR3 is TGCAGTGCTAGAGATCGGACGACTGGCTACACCTTC. Its translation: CSARDRTTGYTF.

The count of this clonotype is one. The V and J genes are TRBV28 and TRBJ2-4; 7 nucleotides line up with TRBD1. Germline values: CDR1 MDHEN, CDR2 SYDVKM. CDR3 size: 13 residues. V shed 7 bases, J shed 5 bases, and the junction held 5 bases outside the gene matches. Here the CDR3 reads CASNLGTENIQYF. The CDR3 DNA reads as TGTGCCAGCAACCTGGGGACAGAAAACATTCAGTACTTC.

The CDR3 sequence: CASSQGLQETQYF. The CDR3 DNA reads as TGTGCCAGCAGCCAGGGACTCCAAGAGACCCAGTACTTC. V and J are TRBV5-6 and TRBJ2-5; maybe TRBD2 (6 bases). Germline V gene data show CDR1 as SGHDT and CDR2 as YYEEEE. V lost 4 bases to trimming and J lost 1 base, with 8 bases between them. This CDR3 contains 13 residues.

J is TRBJ2-1 and V is TRBV4-2; TRBD1 is a possible D gene (7 bases). V lost 2 bases, J lost 6 bases, and 17 bases lay in between. Germline CDR1 reads LGHNA; CDR2 reads YNFKEQ. There are 16 residues in the CDR3. CDR3 bases: TGTGCCAGCAGCCAAAACAGGGGAGGTAGATTCAATGAGCAGTTCTTC. It translates to CASSQNRGGRFNEQFF.

V gene TRBV7-6 combines with J gene TRBJ2-3; D not certain. V was clipped by 1 base and J by 1 base, with 6 bases between them. The CDR3 covers 14 residues. Germline V gene sequence: CDR1 SGHVS, CDR2 FNYEAQ. The CDR3 sequence is CASSLDPGTDTQYF. Written as DNA, the CDR3 is TGTGCCAGCAGCTTAGACCCAGGCACAGATACGCAGTATTTT.

The chain links TRBV24-1 to TRBJ2-5; the match to TRBD1 covers 9 bases. The ends lost 3 bases at V and 2 bases at J; junction bases unmatched: 3. Germline lookup yields CDR1 KGHDR and CDR2 SFDVKD. This CDR3 comprises 15 residues. CDR3 sequence (DNA): TGTGCCACCAGTGATCCGGGACAGGGACAAGAGACCCAGTACTTC. Translating it yields CATSDPGQGQETQYF.

V and J are TRBV29-1 and TRBJ1-5, with D unresolved. CDR3 length: 13 residues. Trimming removed 6 bases from V and 2 bases from J, with 11 bases in between. CDR1 is SQVTM and CDR2 is ANQGSEA in the germline V gene. DNA of the CDR3: TGCAGCGTCGGATGGGGTGGCAATCAGCCCCAGCATTTT. It specifies CSVGWGGNQPQHF.

The rearrangement uses TRBV28 and TRBJ1-2, with TRBD1 matching over 8 bases. After removal of 5 bases from V and 1 base from J, the junction contained 9 bases not matched to a gene. Per germline, CDR1 MDHEN and CDR2 SYDVKM. The CDR3 length is 16 residues. The CDR3, as DNA: TGTGCCAGCAGTACCCCCGGACAGGGACTTAACTATGGCTACACCTTC. This sequence encodes CASSTPGQGLNYGYTF.

The chain is built from TRBV1 and TRBJ1-5; the table's D call of TRBD1 was not tested on the DNA. TRBV1 is designated a pseudogene. The CDR3 is made up of 16 amino acids. CDR3 amino acids: CTSSPTPSLGPPPQHF. The CDR3 nucleotides read TGCACCAGCAGTCCCACCCCCAGCCTCGGACCACCACCCCAGCATTTT.

The chain uses TRBV7-2 and TRBJ1-2; D may be TRBD1 (6 bases). Trimming left V 3 bases short and J 3 bases short, with 8 bases between. Germline V gene data show CDR1 as SGHTA and CDR2 as FQGNSA. CDR3 length: 13 amino acids. The CDR3 bases are TGTGCCAGCAGCTTGGACAGCCACTATGGCTACACCTTC. Protein sequence: CASSLDSHYGYTF.

As DNA, the CDR3 is TGTGCCAGCAGCGCTGGGACAGGGCAATATGGCTACACCTTC. Its protein is CASSAGTGQYGYTF. This sequence joins TRBV9 and TRBJ1-2; 9 positions agree with TRBD1. Germline CDR1 and CDR2: SGDLS and YYNGEE. V lost 3 bases to trimming and J lost 5 bases; unmatched junction nucleotides: 5. There are 14 residues in the CDR3. The entire variable domain, with the rest obtained from reference TRBV9 and TRBJ1-2, is as follows: DSGVTQTPKHLITATGQRVTLRCSPRSGDLSVYWYQQSLDQGLQFLIQYYNGEERAKGNILERFSAQQFPDLHSELNLSSLELGDSALYFCASSAGTGQYGYTFGSGTRLTVV.